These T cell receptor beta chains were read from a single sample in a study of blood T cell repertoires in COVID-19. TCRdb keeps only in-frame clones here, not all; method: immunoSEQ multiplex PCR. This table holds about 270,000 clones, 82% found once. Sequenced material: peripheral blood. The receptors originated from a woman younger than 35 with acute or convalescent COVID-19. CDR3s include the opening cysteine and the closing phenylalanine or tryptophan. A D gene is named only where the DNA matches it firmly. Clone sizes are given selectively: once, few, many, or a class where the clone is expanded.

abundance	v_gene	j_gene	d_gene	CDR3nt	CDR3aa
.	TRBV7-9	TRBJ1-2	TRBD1	TGTGCCAGCGGGGCGACGGGGACAGCAGCTAACTATGGCTACACCTTC	CASGATGTAANYGYTF
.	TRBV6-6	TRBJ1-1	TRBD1	TGTGCCAGCAGTCCGACAGGGGACACTGAAGCTTTCTTT	CASSPTGDTEAFF
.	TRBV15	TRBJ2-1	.	TGTGCCACCAGCAGAGCCAGGGCAGGTCACAATGAGCAGTTCTTC	CATSRARAGHNEQFF
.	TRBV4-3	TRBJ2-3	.	TGCGCCAGCAGCCAAGCCCGGGAGGATACGCAGTATTTT	CASSQAREDTQYF
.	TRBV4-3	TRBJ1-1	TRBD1	TGCGCCAGCAGCCTACAGGGGGCGCGGAACACTGAAGCTTTCTTT	CASSLQGARNTEAFF
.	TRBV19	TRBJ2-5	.	TGTGCCAGTAGGCGGTCATTGGCGGAGACCCAGTACTTC	CASRRSLAETQYF
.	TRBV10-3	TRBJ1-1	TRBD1	TGTGCCATCAGCGAGGACAGGGGGAGGCTGAACACTGAAGCTTTCTTT	CAISEDRGRLNTEAFF
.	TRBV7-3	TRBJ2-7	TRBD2	TGTGCCAGCAGCCGATTAGCGGGCAGCTCCTACGAGCAGTACTTC	CASSRLAGSSYEQYF
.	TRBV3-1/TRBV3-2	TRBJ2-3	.	TGTGCCAGCAGCCAAGATCAACTAGCCGGGGGAGATACGCAGTATTTT	CASSQDQLAGGDTQYF
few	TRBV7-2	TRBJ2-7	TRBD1	TGTGCCAGCAGCGCAGGGGGAGACTTATACGAGCAGTACTTC	CASSAGGDLYEQYF
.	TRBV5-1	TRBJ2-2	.	TGCGCCAGCAGCTTCTCAGGGGAATACACCGGGGAGCTGTTTTTT	CASSFSGEYTGELFF
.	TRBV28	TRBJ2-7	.	TGTGCCAGCAGTCCGGGAGCCTACGAGCAGTACTTC	CASSPGAYEQYF
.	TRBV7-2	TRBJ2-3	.	TGTGCCAGCAGCTTAAATTACTTAAGCACAGATACGCAGTATTTT	CASSLNYLSTDTQYF
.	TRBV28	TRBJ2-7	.	TGTGCCAGCGGGAGGTCTTCCGAGCAGTACTTC	CASGRSSEQYF
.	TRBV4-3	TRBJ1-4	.	TGCGCCAGCAGCCAAGATGCAGGGGAGGGGGGAAAACTGTTTTTT	CASSQDAGEGGKLFF
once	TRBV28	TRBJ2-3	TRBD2	TGTGCCAGCAGCCCTAGCGGGAGCCCCTCCGACACAGATACGCAGTATTTT	CASSPSGSPSDTDTQYF
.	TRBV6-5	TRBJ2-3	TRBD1	TGTGCCAGCAGGCGACAGGGGGCAACAGATACGCAGTATTTT	CASRRQGATDTQYF
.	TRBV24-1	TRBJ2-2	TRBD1	TGTGCCACCAGGGGGACAGGGGTTTACGGGGAGCTGTTTTTT	CATRGTGVYGELFF
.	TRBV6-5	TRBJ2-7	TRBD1	TGTGCCAGCAGTTACTCTCCGGGACAGCTCTACGAGCAGTACTTC	CASSYSPGQLYEQYF
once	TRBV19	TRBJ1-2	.	TGTGCCAGTAACGATGGGATCCAGGGTGGGTCACCCGGCTACACCTTC	CASNDGIQGGSPGYTF
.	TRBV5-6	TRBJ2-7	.	TGTGCCAGCAGTAGTGAGCCAGCGAACTCCTACGAGCAGTACTTC	CASSSEPANSYEQYF
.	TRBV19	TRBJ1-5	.	TGTGCCAGTAGTATTCCGAGCAATCAGCCCCAGCATTTT	CASSIPSNQPQHF
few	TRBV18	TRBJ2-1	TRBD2	TGTGCCAGCTCACCACCGAGCGGGAGCTCCTACAATGAGCAGTTCTTC	CASSPPSGSSYNEQFF
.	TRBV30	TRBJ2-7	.	TGTGCCTGGAGTGGGGGCAGGGAAATCTACGAGCAGTACTTC	CAWSGGREIYEQYF
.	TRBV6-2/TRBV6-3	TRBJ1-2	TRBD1	TGTGCCAGCAGCCGACGACAGGGGTATGGCTACACCTTC	CASSRRQGYGYTF
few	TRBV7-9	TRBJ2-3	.	TGTGCCAGCAGCGTGGGAGGCACAGATACGCAGTATTTT	CASSVGGTDTQYF
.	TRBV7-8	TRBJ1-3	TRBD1	TGTGCCAGCAGCTCACAGGGGGCAGGAAACACCATATATTTT	CASSSQGAGNTIYF
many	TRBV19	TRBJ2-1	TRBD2	TGTGCCAGTAGTATCCCACCTCGGGCGGGAGGGGTAGGCTCCTACAATGAGCAGTTCTTC	CASSIPPRAGGVGSYNEQFF
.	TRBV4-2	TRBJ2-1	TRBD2	TGTGCCAGCAGCCAAAAGGGTGGGACTAGCGGGTACAATGAGCAGTTCTTC	CASSQKGGTSGYNEQFF
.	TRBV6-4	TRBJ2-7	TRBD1	TGTGCCCCCATCGGACAGGTTACCTACGAGCAGTACTTC	CAPIGQVTYEQYF
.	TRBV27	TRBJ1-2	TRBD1	TGTGCCAGCAGTCCCGCTGGACAGGGAAACTATGGCTACACCTTC	CASSPAGQGNYGYTF
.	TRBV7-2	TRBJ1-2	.	TGTGCCAGCAGCTTACAAGACGACAGGATAAAACTATATGGCTACACCTTC	CASSLQDDRIKLYGYTF
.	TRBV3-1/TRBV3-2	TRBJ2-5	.	TGTGCCAGCAGCCAAGATCACGGACTGAACCCTCAAGAGACCCAGTACTTC	CASSQDHGLNPQETQYF
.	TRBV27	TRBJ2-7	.	TGTGCCACACAGGGATACGAGCAGTACTTC	CATQGYEQYF
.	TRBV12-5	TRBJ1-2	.	TGTGCTAGTGGTTTTAGCGGGGCAGACGACCCTAACTATGGCTACACCTTC	CASGFSGADDPNYGYTF
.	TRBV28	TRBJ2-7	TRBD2	TGTGCCAGCAGTTTCTTTCCCGGGACTAGCGGTCACTACGAGCAGTACTTC	CASSFFPGTSGHYEQYF
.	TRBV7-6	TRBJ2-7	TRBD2	TGTGCCAGCAGCTCCCGACTAGCGGCGCCCTACGAGCAGTACTTC	CASSSRLAAPYEQYF
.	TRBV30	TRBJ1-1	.	TGTGCCTGGAGTCGGGGGTCCACTGAAGCTTTCTTT	CAWSRGSTEAFF
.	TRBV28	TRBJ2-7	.	TGTGCCAGCAGTTTATCTTTCGGTCGACTCGAAAACTCCTACGAGCAGTACTTC	CASSLSFGRLENSYEQYF
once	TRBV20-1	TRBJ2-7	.	TGCAGTGCTAGTCCGACGGGAAGCTCCTACGAGCAGTACTTC	CSASPTGSSYEQYF
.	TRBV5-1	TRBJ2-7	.	TGCGCCAGCAGCTCACCAACAGGGTTCGAGCAGTACTTC	CASSSPTGFEQYF
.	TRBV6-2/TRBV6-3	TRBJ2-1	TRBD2	TGTGCCAGCAGTTTCGGACTAGCTTTCCACAATGAGCAGTTCTTC	CASSFGLAFHNEQFF
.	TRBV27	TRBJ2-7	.	TGTGCCAAAACTAGAGCGGACCGAGCGGGACAGGTGCCCTACGAGCAGTACTTC	CAKTRADRAGQVPYEQYF
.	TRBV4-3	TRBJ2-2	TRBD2	TGCGCCAGCAGCCAGTTTCTATCGGGACTAGCGGGACGCAAGAACACCGGGGAGCTGTTTTTT	CASSQFLSGLAGRKNTGELFF
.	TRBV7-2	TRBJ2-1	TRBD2	TGTGCCAGCAGCTTGTTAACGGGAGGGCCGGGGGATGAGCAGTTCTTC	CASSLLTGGPGDEQFF
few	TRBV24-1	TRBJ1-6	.	TGTGCCACCAGTGATTTAGGCGGCAGGGGATCAAATTCACCCCTCCACTTT	CATSDLGGRGSNSPLHF
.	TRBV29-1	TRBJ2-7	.	TGCAGCGTTGACGACAGCTCCTACGAGCAGTACTTC	CSVDDSSYEQYF